Given below is one T cell receptor (beta chain) in context. This entry comes from a study of blood T cell repertoires in COVID-19. CDR1 and CDR2 (germline): WNHNN, SYGVQD (reference sequence). Unmatched junction bases numbered 8, after V lost 6 bases and J lost 7 bases. This CDR3 is built from 14 residues. Repertoires were generated with immunoSEQ multiplex PCR, while TCRdb's copy carries only in-frame clones and drops some. The data contain around 300,000 clones, around 91% of them seen just once; the ten biggest clones take up less than 2.5%. The J gene is TRBJ1-1, the V gene TRBV10-1, with 10 bases fitting TRBD1. The receptor comes from a woman aged 18-35 years who had recovered from COVID-19. Source material: PBMCs or T cells enriched from blood (not recorded which). The CDR3 region is CASSRDRGTVEAFF. CDR3 DNA: TGCGCCAGCAGCCGGGACAGGGGAACTGTTGAAGCTTTCTTT.